This T cell receptor (beta chain) was sequenced during a study of T cell responses to AZD1222 COVID-19 vaccine. Notes on the study in general: CD4 TCRs associated with vaccination spanned spike, dominating at 160-218 and 743-854. It was only a handful of AZD1222 recipients who were seropositive at baseline. Nearly half of spike-specific TCRs reportedly target unmutated variant regions.

On this clone itself: The antigen is undetermined.

The germline V gene has CDR1 ENHRY and CDR2 SYGVKD. The CDR3 extends over 14 amino acids. Trimming removed 4 bases from V and 8 bases from J; junction bases left unmatched: 7. TCRdb's copy holds only in-frame clones and misses some; the assay was immunoSEQ multiplex PCR. The sample includes some 94,000 clones, roughly 87% of them seen just once. Here the sequenced sample was peripheral blood, taken on day 0 of AZD1222 vaccination. V is TRBV10-3 and J is TRBJ1-1, with 10 bases identical to TRBD1. This clonotype was sampled from an adult in good health. The CDR3 here is CAISGQGANSEAFF. The CDR3 DNA follows: TGTGCCATCAGTGGACAGGGGGCAAACTCCGAAGCTTTCTTT.